Following are 10 T cell receptor beta chains from one sample sequenced in a study of PD-1 blockade in classical Hodgkin lymphoma. Brentuximab vedotin exposure varied among the patients, all of whom had relapsed after autologous stem cell transplantation. Produced via immunoSEQ multiplex PCR; TCRdb's table is partial and in-frame only. This table holds approximately 100,000 clones, around nine tenths found once. The specimen comprised peripheral blood mononuclear cells (PBMCs), sampled before the second cycle of nivolumab. Receptor source: a human donor with classical Hodgkin lymphoma.

The chain couples TRBV6-1 to TRBJ2-7; 11 nucleotides match TRBD2. CDR1 and CDR2 (germline): MNHNS, SASEGT. The CDR3 is 14 residues long. The trim removed 10 bases at V and 3 bases at J, leaving 8 bases unmatched. For the CDR3, the DNA is TGTGCCACCTTCACCGGGACTAGCGGCTACGAGCAGTACTTC. The encoded protein is CATFTGTSGYEQYF.

V is TRBV15 and J is TRBJ1-4; D is ambiguous. Germline V gene lookup returns CDR1 LNHNV and CDR2 YYDKDF (reference sequence). Trimming stripped 1 base from V and 8 bases from J, with 17 bases between. This CDR3 contains 16 residues. The CDR3 sequence: CATSRVDEGFREKLFF. CDR3 DNA sequence: TGTGCCACCAGCAGAGTAGACGAGGGCTTTCGAGAAAAACTGTTTTTT.

The chain has TRBV5-1 and TRBJ1-1; TRBD1 is a possible D gene (6 bases). CDR3 length equals 14 residues. Deletions cut 0 bases from V and 1 base from J, with 7 bases between. Germline V gene data show CDR1 as SGHRS and CDR2 as YFSETQ. Written as DNA, the CDR3 is TGCGCCAGCAGCTTGGCAGGGGCGAACACTGAAGCTTTCTTT. Translated: CASSLAGANTEAFF.

The rearrangement links TRBV6-5 to TRBJ2-7; a possible D gene is TRBD1 (6 bases). The CDR3 consists of 16 residues. Per germline, CDR1 MNHEY and CDR2 SVGAGI. V was clipped by 2 bases and J by 0 bases, with 14 bases between them. The CDR3 sequence: CASSYPGQSGSYEQYF. CDR3 coding DNA: TGTGCCAGCAGTTACCCGGGACAATCCGGCTCCTACGAGCAGTACTTC.

The rearrangement links TRBV9 to TRBJ2-3, with TRBD2 identical over 11 bases. This CDR3 spans 16 amino acids. V shed 2 bases, J shed 3 bases, and the junction held 5 bases outside the gene matches. Germline CDR1 reads SGDLS; CDR2 reads YYNGEE. The CDR3 sequence: CASSVTSGGLTDTQYF. CDR3 bases: TGTGCCAGCAGCGTCACTAGCGGGGGTTTGACAGATACGCAGTATTTT.

The chain links TRBV6-1 to TRBJ2-1; either TRBD1 or TRBD2 may fit D (5 bases each). Trimming took off 3 bases at V and 9 bases at J, with 6 bases between the two ends. This CDR3 region has 11 residues. Germline CDR1 reads MNHNS; CDR2 reads SASEGT. The CDR3 loop reads CASSEGTEQFF. In nucleotides, the CDR3 is TGTGCCAGCAGTGAGGGGACTGAGCAGTTCTTC.

This clone was seen only once. The rearrangement joins TRBV5-8 to TRBJ2-3; tentatively, D is TRBD2 (6 bases). The CDR3 sequence is 15 residues long. Germline V gene lookup returns CDR1 SGHTS and CDR2 YDEGEE. The V end lost 0 bases, the J end lost 0 bases, and 8 bases lay between the germline ends. This chain's CDR3 is CASSLASVSTDTQYF. For the CDR3, the DNA is TGTGCCAGCAGCTTGGCTAGCGTTAGCACAGATACGCAGTATTTT.

This clone was recorded once. The chain recombines TRBV15 with TRBJ2-3; D is ambiguous. CDR1 is LNHNV and CDR2 is YYDKDF in the germline V gene (reference sequence). V lost 0 bases and J lost 4, with 8 bases in between. The CDR3 spans 14 residues. The CDR3 bases are TGTGCCACCAGCAGAGAGGCAGAAGCAGATACGCAGTATTTT. Protein product: CATSREAEADTQYF.

The J gene is TRBJ2-7, the V gene TRBV5-1; possibly TRBD1 for D (5 bases). Germline V gives CDR1 SGHRS, CDR2 YFSETQ. The germline V and J ends were trimmed by 3 bases and 2 bases, with 9 bases remaining between them. This CDR3 is built from 13 residues. The CDR3: CASSWATAYEQYF. The CDR3 bases are TGCGCCAGCAGCTGGGCGACAGCCTACGAGCAGTACTTC.

The rearrangement uses TRBV5-4 and TRBJ2-6; D unresolved. Germline CDR1 reads SGHNT; CDR2 reads YYREEE (reference sequence). The CDR3 has 15 amino acids. V lost 1 base, J lost 0 bases, and 5 bases lay in between. The CDR3 DNA reads as TGTGCCAGCAGCTTGCGTTACTCTGGGGCCAACGTCCTGACTTTC. Protein sequence: CASSLRYSGANVLTF.